The source of this T cell receptor (beta chain) is a study of shared clonotypes between healthy human individuals. Trimming took 7 bases from V and 4 from J; bases not matched to a gene: 1. This CDR3 region has 12 residues. From germline, CDR1 is MNHEY and CDR2 SMNVEV (reference sequence). Profiled with immunoSEQ multiplex PCR; TCRdb holds only in-frame clones, not every one. The table shows roughly 500,000 clones, with roughly 80% occurring only once. The sequenced material came from PBMCs. This sequence was found in a woman aged 40 to 55 in good health. Some clones in this sample may be carry-over from other donors' samples. The chain employs TRBV27 and TRBJ1-1; 9 bases fit TRBD1. The CDR3 loop reads CASKTGGTEAFF. The CDR3 coding sequence is TGTGCCAGCAAGACAGGGGGCACTGAAGCTTTCTTT.